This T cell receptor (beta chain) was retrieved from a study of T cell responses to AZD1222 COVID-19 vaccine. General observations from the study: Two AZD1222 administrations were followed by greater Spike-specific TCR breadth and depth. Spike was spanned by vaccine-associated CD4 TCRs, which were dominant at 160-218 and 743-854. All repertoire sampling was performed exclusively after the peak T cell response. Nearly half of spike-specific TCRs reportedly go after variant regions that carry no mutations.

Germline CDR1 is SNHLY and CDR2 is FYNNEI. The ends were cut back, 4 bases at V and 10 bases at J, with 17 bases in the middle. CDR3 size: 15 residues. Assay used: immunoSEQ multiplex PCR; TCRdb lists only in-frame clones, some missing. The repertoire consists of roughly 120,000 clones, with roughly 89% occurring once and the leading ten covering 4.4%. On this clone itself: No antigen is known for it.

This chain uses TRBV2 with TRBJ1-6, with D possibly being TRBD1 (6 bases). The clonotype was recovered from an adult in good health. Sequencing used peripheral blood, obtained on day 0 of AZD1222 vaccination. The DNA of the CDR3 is TGTGCCAGCAGTGTCCCGGGGGCCCGATGGTCACCCCTCCACTTT. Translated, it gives CASSVPGARWSPLHF.